This entry concerns a single T cell receptor beta chain. This sample was included in a study of T cell changes during pregnancy in multiple sclerosis. From germline, CDR1 is MNHEY and CDR2 SMNVEV (reference sequence). Trimming removed 4 bases from V and 5 bases from J, with 9 bases in between. The CDR3 covers 13 residues. Assay used: immunoSEQ multiplex PCR; TCRdb lists only in-frame clones, some missing. The table has about 23,000 clones, roughly 87% seen once. The chain couples TRBV27 to TRBJ2-1; perhaps TRBD2 as D (5 bases). The TCR originated in a female donor with multiple sclerosis, enrolled in a pregnancy study. The source material was CD8+ T cells from peripheral blood mononuclear cells, sampled after pregnancy. The CDR3 nucleotides are TGTGCCAGCAGTTATTTCGGGGACAATGAGCAGTTCTTC. Protein: CASSYFGDNEQFF.